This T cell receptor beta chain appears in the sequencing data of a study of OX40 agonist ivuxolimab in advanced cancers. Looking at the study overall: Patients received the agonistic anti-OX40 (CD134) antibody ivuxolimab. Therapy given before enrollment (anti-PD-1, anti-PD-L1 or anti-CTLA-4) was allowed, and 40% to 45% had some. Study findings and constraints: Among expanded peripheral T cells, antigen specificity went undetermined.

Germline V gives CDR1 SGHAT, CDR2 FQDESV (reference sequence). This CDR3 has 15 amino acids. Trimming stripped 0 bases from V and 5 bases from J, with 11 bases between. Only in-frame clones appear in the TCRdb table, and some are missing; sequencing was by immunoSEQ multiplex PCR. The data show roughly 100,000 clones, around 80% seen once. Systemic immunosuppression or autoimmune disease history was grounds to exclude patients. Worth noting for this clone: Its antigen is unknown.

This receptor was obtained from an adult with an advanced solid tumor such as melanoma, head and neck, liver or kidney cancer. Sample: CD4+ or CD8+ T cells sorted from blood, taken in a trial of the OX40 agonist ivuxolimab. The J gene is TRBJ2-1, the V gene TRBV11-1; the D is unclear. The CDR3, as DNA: TGTGCCAGCAGCTTAGCCCAACAGCTAAACAATGAGCAGTTCTTC. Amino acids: CASSLAQQLNNEQFF.